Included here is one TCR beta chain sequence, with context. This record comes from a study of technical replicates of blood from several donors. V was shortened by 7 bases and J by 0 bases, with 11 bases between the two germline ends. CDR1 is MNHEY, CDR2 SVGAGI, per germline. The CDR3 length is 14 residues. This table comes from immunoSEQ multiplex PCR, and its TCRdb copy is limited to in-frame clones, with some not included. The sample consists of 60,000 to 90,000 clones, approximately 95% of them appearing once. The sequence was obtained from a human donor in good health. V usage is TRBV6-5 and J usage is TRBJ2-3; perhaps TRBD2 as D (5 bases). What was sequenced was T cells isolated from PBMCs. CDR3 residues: CASKTGTSTDTQYF. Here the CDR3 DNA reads TGTGCCAGCAAAACGGGAACTAGCACAGATACGCAGTATTTT.